What follows are 30 T cell receptor beta chains derived from one specimen sequenced in a study of post-analysis software for immune sequencing data. The study's findings and limits: Compared with controls, patients had more of roughly five TRBV segments, including TRBV5-6, TRBV5-1 and TRBV20-1.

What these receptors recognize is not known. Each TCR beta cDNA library carried unique molecular identifiers. TCRdb re-called the PCR reads through MiXCR, storing one row per CDR3 protein. The data hold 800,000 to 950,000 distinct CDR3 sequences, with under 70% observed a single time. The source material was blood. Receptor source: a girl aged 5-17 years with multiple sclerosis.

Of note for this clonotype: One end of the junction does not line up with germline, which may come from a read error. The CDR3 DNA sequence: TGTGCCGGCAGTGATCAGGTTGTTGGCGAGCAGTACTTC. Its translation is CAGSDQVVGEQYF. J is TRBJ2-5 and V is TRBV28; D not resolved. Judging by the DNA end, TRBJ2-7 fits better; the J call may be wrong. The germline V gene has CDR1 MDHEN and CDR2 SYDVKM. The CDR3 spans 13 residues.

The rearrangement links TRBV29-1 to TRBJ2-7, with TRBD2 as a possible D gene (6 bases). V lost 5 bases to trimming and J lost 4 bases, with 15 bases between them. The CDR3 runs 13 residues. From germline, CDR1 is SQVTM and CDR2 ANQGSEA. The CDR3 here is CSVRPTGLYEQYF. In DNA form, the CDR3 reads TGCAGCGTTCGACCCACCGGACTATACGAGCAGTACTTC.

The chain is built from TRBV28 and TRBJ2-7; TRBD2 might be the D (5 bases). Per germline, CDR1 MDHEN and CDR2 SYDVKM. The CDR3 covers 13 residues. V lost 4 bases and J lost 6, with 13 bases in between. The CDR3: CASSSTEAGEQYF. CDR3 DNA sequence: TGTGCCAGCAGTTCAACAGAGGCGGGCGAGCAGTACTTC.

For the CDR3, the DNA is TGTGGAAGTTTCCCCAACAATGAGCAGTTCTTC. Its protein product is CGSFPNNEQFF. V is TRBV21-1 and J is TRBJ2-1. TRBV21-1 is classified as a pseudogene. The length of the CDR3 is 11 residues.

The chain uses TRBV12-3 or TRBV12-4 and TRBJ2-3; D gene uncertain. This CDR3 region has 11 residues. Trimming left V 8 bases short and J 6 bases short, with 9 bases between. The CDR3 DNA reads TGTGCCAGCGGGCAAGAGGATACGCAGTATTTT. It specifies CASGQEDTQYF.

Only a few counts were recorded for this clonotype. The chain joins TRBV10-3 to TRBJ2-1; D might be TRBD2 (7 bases). Germline CDR1 ENHRY, CDR2 SYGVKD. The CDR3 is made up of 15 amino acids. The V gene lost 6 bases and the J gene lost 3 bases, with 15 bases spanning the gap. The CDR3 region has the DNA TGTGCCATCAGCCTAGGGGGAGGGCTCTACAATGAGCAGTTCTTC. Translating gives CAISLGGGLYNEQFF.

The chain combines TRBV9 with TRBJ1-2; D is unresolved. Trimming pared 4 bases from V and 8 bases from J, leaving 21 bases between. The germline gives CDR1 SGDLS, CDR2 YYNGEE. The CDR3 consists of 15 residues. CDR3 bases: TGTGCCAGCAGCCCCCCTTCACCTGACACGGAGGGCTACACCTTC. Amino acid sequence: CASSPPSPDTEGYTF.

In its sample, this clonotype was seen a few times. This chain connects TRBV20-1 to TRBJ1-5, with D hard to call. V dropped 6 bases and J dropped 0 bases, with 18 bases sitting between them. This CDR3 has 16 residues. The germline V gene has CDR1 DFQATT and CDR2 SNEGSKA (reference sequence). The CDR3 nucleotides are TGCAGTGCCCGGCCCGGCTCTGGGTTTAGCAATCAGCCCCAGCATTTT. As protein: CSARPGSGFSNQPQHF.

The chain joins TRBV30 to TRBJ1-1; possibly TRBD1 for D (5 bases). The CDR3 contains 12 residues. Germline CDR1 reads GTSNPN; CDR2 reads SVGIG (reference sequence). The V end was cut by 1 base, the J end by 7 bases, with 10 bases between. The DNA of the CDR3 is TGTGCCTGGAGTGGCCTCAGGGTTGAAGCTTTCTTT. It codes for CAWSGLRVEAFF. Supplemented by reference TRBV30 and TRBJ1-1, the full variable domain reads SQTIHQWPATLVQPVGSPLSLECTVEGTSNPNLYWYRQAAGRGLQLLFYSVGIGQISSEVPQNLSASRPQDRQFILSSKKLLLSDSGFYLCAWSGLRVEAFFGQGTRLTVV.

This sequence joins TRBV5-6 and TRBJ1-2, with no clear D. The V gene's germline CDR1 is SGHDT and CDR2 YYEEEE. The V end was cut by 4 bases, the J end by 4 bases, with 14 bases between. This CDR3 is 14 amino acids long. The CDR3 loop is CASSANSAAYGYTF. The CDR3 DNA reads as TGTGCCAGCAGCGCGAATTCGGCGGCCTATGGCTACACCTTC.

The table lists this clonotype with a few counts. The chain recombines TRBV9 with TRBJ1-5, with 7 bases that match TRBD1. V was pared by 0 bases and J by 6 bases, with 6 bases of the junction left unmatched. Germline loops: CDR1 SGDLS, CDR2 YYNGEE. The CDR3 contains 15 residues. The CDR3 loop reads CASSVGTGVGQPQHF. As DNA, the CDR3 is TGTGCCAGCAGCGTAGGCACAGGGGTCGGTCAGCCCCAGCATTTT. Full variable domain (outside the CDR3, taken from reference TRBV9 and TRBJ1-5): DSGVTQTPKHLITATGQRVTLRCSPRSGDLSVYWYQQSLDQGLQFLIQYYNGEERAKGNILERFSAQQFPDLHSELNLSSLELGDSALYFCASSVGTGVGQPQHFGDGTRLSIL.

This clonotype was recorded only once. V usage is TRBV6-2 or TRBV6-3 and J usage is TRBJ2-1; 9 positions match TRBD2. The CDR3 runs 12 residues. J was trimmed by 14 bases and V by 2 bases; bases with no gene match: 4. CDR1 MNHEY and CDR2 SVGEGT come from the germline V gene. The CDR3 DNA sequence: TGTGCCAGCAGTTACCTAGCGGGGAGAGAGTTCTTC. Translating gives CASSYLAGREFF.

Only a few counts were recorded for this clonotype. V and J are TRBV20-1 and TRBJ1-1; no clear D gene. In germline, CDR1 is DFQATT, CDR2 SNEGSKA (reference sequence). V lost 3 bases to trimming and J lost 5 bases, with 4 bases between them. CDR3 size: 10 residues. In nucleotides, the CDR3 is TGCAGTGCTAGGGGGACTGAAGCTTTCTTT. The encoded protein is CSARGTEAFF.

The gene calls are TRBV29-1 and TRBJ1-2; TRBD1 aligns across 7 bases. Germline V gene data show CDR1 as SQVTM and CDR2 as ANQGSEA. CDR3 length equals 14 residues. J was trimmed by 3 bases and V by 3 bases; bases with no gene match: 7. CDR3 region: CSVDPEQGHYGYTF. CDR3 coding DNA: TGCAGCGTTGACCCGGAACAGGGGCACTATGGCTACACCTTC.

This rearrangement joins TRBV12-3 or TRBV12-4 to TRBJ2-5, with D unclear. Between the trimmed V and J ends, which lost 7 bases and 3 bases, there was a span of 15 bases. CDR3 length: 14 residues. CDR3 coding DNA: TGTGCCAGCAACGGAATAACAGCTAAAGAGACCCAGTACTTC. This gives the protein CASNGITAKETQYF.

This clonotype was found a few times. The chain couples TRBV12-3 or TRBV12-4 to TRBJ1-6, with 9 positions matching TRBD1. The J segment lost 8 bases and the V segment lost 5 bases, leaving 7 bases of the junction unmatched. The CDR3 loop spans 15 amino acids. CDR3 bases: TGTGCCAGCAGTCCGAGTGGACAGGGGTATTCACCCCTCCACTTT. Its translation is CASSPSGQGYSPLHF.

The chain carries TRBV29-1 and TRBJ1-1; TRBD1 aligns across 9 bases. Trimming at V came to 1 base and at J to 5 bases, leaving 8 bases not matched to a gene. CDR3 length: 15 residues. CDR1 is SQVTM and CDR2 is ANQGSEA in the germline V gene. CDR3 protein: CSVEAQGARWTEAFF. Written as DNA, the CDR3 is TGCAGCGTTGAAGCACAGGGGGCTAGGTGGACTGAAGCTTTCTTT. Full variable domain (rest looked up from reference TRBV29-1 and TRBJ1-1): SAVISQKPSRDICQRGTSLTIQCQVDSQVTMMFWYRQQPGQSLTLIATANQGSEATYESGFVIDKFPISRPNLTFSTLTVSNMSPEDSSIYLCSVEAQGARWTEAFFGQGTRLTVV.

This clonotype was recorded a few times. This chain joins TRBV20-1 and TRBJ2-7, with 8 bases matching TRBD2. The better agreement between TRBJ2-5 and the DNA end casts doubt on the J call. Germline values: CDR1 DFQATT, CDR2 SNEGSKA (reference sequence). The CDR3 runs 14 residues. CDR3 loop: CSAPSLAGWETQYF. The CDR3 nucleotides are TGCAGTGCTCCCTCTTTAGCGGGATGGGAGACCCAGTACTTC.

The rearrangement links TRBV5-1 to TRBJ1-2, with D maybe TRBD1 (6 bases). V dropped 3 bases and J dropped 8 bases, with 14 bases sitting between them. Germline V CDR1 and CDR2: SGHRS, YFSETQ. The CDR3 totals 13 residues. The CDR3 loop reads CASSSTGLDGYTF. CDR3 DNA sequence: TGCGCCAGCAGCTCGACAGGTCTTGACGGCTACACCTTC.

The rearrangement joins TRBV5-5 to TRBJ1-2, with D unresolved. Germline-derived CDR1 and CDR2 are SGHKS and YYEKEE (reference sequence). The CDR3 has 14 residues. The ends were cut back, 0 bases at V and 8 bases at J, with 14 bases in the middle. In DNA, the CDR3 is TGTGCCAGCAGCTTGGCAGTCCCTCCGAACGGCTACACCTTC. Translating gives CASSLAVPPNGYTF.

The chain joins TRBV10-3 to TRBJ2-3, with a weak D call TRBD1 (6 bases). V was clipped by 3 bases and J by 4 bases, with 14 bases between them. Germline CDR1 and CDR2: ENHRY and SYGVKD. CDR3 length equals 15 residues. CDR3 in amino acids: CAISDRDTGSDTQYF. The DNA of the CDR3 is TGTGCCATCAGTGATAGGGACACAGGCTCAGATACGCAGTATTTT.

This clonotype was detected a few times. The CDR3 loop is CASSSRPYSSETQYF. CDR3 bases: TGTGCCAGCAGCTCCAGACCCTATTCTTCAGAGACCCAGTACTTC. The genes are TRBV7-6 and TRBJ2-4; no definite D call. The end of the DNA is better explained by TRBJ2-5, so the J call may be wrong. The germline V gene encodes CDR1 SGHVS and CDR2 FNYEAQ. The CDR3 is 15 residues long.

This clonotype appeared once. CDR3 in DNA: TGTGCCAGTAGTATAGGGGAACAGATCTACGAGCAGTACTTC. It encodes CASSIGEQIYEQYF. This rearrangement joins TRBV19 to TRBJ2-7; D is unclear. CDR1 and CDR2 (germline): LNHDA, SQIVND (reference sequence). The V gene lost 1 base and the J gene lost 3 bases, with 10 bases spanning the gap. This CDR3 has 14 amino acids.

V is TRBV20-1 and J is TRBJ2-4; D gene unclear. With the DNA end fitting TRBJ2-5 better, the J assignment may be wrong. The CDR3 contains 14 residues. In germline, CDR1 is DFQATT, CDR2 SNEGSKA (reference sequence). The CDR3 DNA is TGCAGTGCTAGAGTAGGACCTCATCTGGAGACCCAGTACTTC. Translated: CSARVGPHLETQYF.

This chain joins TRBV12-3 or TRBV12-4 and TRBJ2-4; 9 bases map to TRBD1. J was trimmed by 13 bases and V by 5 bases; bases with no gene match: 18. CDR3 length: 16 residues. CDR3 sequence (DNA): TGTGCCAGCAGTCCTGGGACAGGGAAATTCTACAATGAGCAGTACTTC. This gives the protein CASSPGTGKFYNEQYF.

The V call is TRBV5-1, the J call TRBJ1-2; TRBD1 matches 7 bases. Unmatched junction bases numbered 13, after V lost 3 bases and J lost 8 bases. CDR1 is SGHRS, CDR2 YFSETQ, per germline. The CDR3 has 15 amino acids. The CDR3 DNA sequence: TGCGCCAGCAGCTCCGGCTTGGACAGGTCGCGGGGCTACACCTTC. It specifies CASSSGLDRSRGYTF.

This clonotype occurred a few times. V usage is TRBV5-1 and J usage is TRBJ1-1; TRBD1 matches at 9 bases. The CDR3 has 18 amino acids. Germline V gives CDR1 SGHRS, CDR2 YFSETQ. V shed 1 base, J shed 1 base, and the junction held 11 bases outside the gene matches. CDR3 DNA sequence: TGCGCCAGCAGCTTGCGGCGACAGGGGGACTTCCCGAACACTGAAGCTTTCTTT. Protein product: CASSLRRQGDFPNTEAFF.

V and J are TRBV12-3 or TRBV12-4 and TRBJ2-1, with 7 bases lining up with TRBD2. V was pared by 1 base and J by 11 bases, with 11 bases of the junction left unmatched. This CDR3 has 15 residues. The CDR3 protein is CASSLGLAEGQQQFF. The CDR3 DNA reads TGTGCCAGCAGTTTAGGGCTAGCGGAGGGCCAACAGCAGTTCTTC.

This clonotype showed up just a few times. This chain uses TRBV5-1 with TRBJ1-6; D ambiguous. Per the germline V gene, CDR1 is SGHRS and CDR2 is YFSETQ. Trimming took off 1 base at V and 9 bases at J, with 14 bases between the two ends. The CDR3 covers 15 residues. CDR3 DNA: TGCGCCAGCAGCTTGTTGACTGGACGATTTTCACCCCTCCACTTT. It translates to CASSLLTGRFSPLHF.

The chain combines TRBV12-3 or TRBV12-4 with TRBJ2-6; D call uncertain. Trimming removed 6 bases from V and 2 bases from J, with 8 bases in between. The CDR3 totals 14 residues. The DNA of the CDR3 is TGTGCCAGCAGCATGAGAACTGGGGCCAACGTCCTGACTTTC. Its translation is CASSMRTGANVLTF.